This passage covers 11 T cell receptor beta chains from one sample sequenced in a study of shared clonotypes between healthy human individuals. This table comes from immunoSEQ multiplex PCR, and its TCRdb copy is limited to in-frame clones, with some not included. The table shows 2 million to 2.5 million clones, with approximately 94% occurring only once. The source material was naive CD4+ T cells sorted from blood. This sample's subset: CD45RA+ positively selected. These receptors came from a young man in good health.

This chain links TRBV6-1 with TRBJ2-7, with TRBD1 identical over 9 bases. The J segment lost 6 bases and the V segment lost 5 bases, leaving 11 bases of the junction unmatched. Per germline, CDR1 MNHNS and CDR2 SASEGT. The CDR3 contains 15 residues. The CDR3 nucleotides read TGTGCCAGCAGTCTTACAACGGGACAGGGTGGCGAGCAGTACTTC. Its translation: CASSLTTGQGGEQYF.

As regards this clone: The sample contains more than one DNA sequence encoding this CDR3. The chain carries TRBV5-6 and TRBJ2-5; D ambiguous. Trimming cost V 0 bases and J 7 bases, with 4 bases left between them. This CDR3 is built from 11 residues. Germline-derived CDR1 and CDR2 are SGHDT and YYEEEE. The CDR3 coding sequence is TGTGCCAGCAGCTTGGGGGGGACCCAGTACTTC. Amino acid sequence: CASSLGGTQYF.

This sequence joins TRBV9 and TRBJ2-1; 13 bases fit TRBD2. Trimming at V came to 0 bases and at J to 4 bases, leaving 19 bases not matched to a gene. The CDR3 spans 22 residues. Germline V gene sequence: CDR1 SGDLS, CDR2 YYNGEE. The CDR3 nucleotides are TGTGCCAGCAGCGTAGCTAGCGGGGGGACTAGCGGGACGCCTACCCCTTACAATGAGCAGTTCTTC. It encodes CASSVASGGTSGTPTPYNEQFF.

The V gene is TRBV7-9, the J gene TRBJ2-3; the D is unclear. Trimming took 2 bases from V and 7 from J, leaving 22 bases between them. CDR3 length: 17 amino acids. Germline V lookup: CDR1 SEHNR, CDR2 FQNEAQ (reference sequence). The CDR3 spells CASSLSLTPTLTYTQYF. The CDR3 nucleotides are TGTGCCAGCAGCTTATCGTTAACTCCGACCCTCACGTATACGCAGTATTTT.

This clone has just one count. The CDR3 nucleotides read TGTGCCAGCAGCCCCTCCGGCCAGAGCAATCAGCCCCAGCATTTT. This sequence encodes CASSPSGQSNQPQHF. This rearrangement joins TRBV11-2 to TRBJ1-5; D call uncertain. Per the germline V gene, CDR1 is SGHAT and CDR2 is FQNNGV. The length of the CDR3 is 15 residues. V lost 5 bases and J lost 1, with 12 bases in between.

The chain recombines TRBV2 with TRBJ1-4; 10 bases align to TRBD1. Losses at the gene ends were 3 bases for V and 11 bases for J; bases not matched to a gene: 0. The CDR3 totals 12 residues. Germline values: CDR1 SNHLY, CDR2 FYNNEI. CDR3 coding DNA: TGTGCCAGCAGTGAGGGACAGGGGAAACTGTTTTTT. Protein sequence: CASSEGQGKLFF.

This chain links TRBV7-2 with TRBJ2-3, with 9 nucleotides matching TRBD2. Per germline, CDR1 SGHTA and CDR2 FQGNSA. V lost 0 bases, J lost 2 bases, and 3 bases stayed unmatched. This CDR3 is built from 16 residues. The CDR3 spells CASSLAGTSYTDTQYF. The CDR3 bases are TGTGCCAGCAGCTTAGCCGGGACTAGCTACACAGATACGCAGTATTTT.

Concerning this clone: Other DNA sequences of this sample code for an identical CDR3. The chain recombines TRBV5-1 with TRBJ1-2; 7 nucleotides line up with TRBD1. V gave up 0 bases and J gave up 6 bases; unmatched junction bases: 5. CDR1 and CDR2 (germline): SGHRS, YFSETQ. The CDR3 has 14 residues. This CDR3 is CASSLGQGEDGYTF. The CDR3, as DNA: TGCGCCAGCAGCTTGGGACAGGGTGAGGATGGCTACACCTTC. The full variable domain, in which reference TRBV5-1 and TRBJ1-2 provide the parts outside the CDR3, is KAGVTQTPRYLIKTRGQQVTLSCSPISGHRSVSWYQQTPGQGLQFLFEYFSETQRNKGNFPGRFSGRQFSNSRSEMNVSTLELGDSALYLCASSLGQGEDGYTFGSGTRLTVV.

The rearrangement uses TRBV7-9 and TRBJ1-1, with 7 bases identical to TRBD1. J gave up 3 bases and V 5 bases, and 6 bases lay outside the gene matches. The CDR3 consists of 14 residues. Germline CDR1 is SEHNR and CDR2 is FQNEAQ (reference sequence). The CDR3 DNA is TGTGCCAGCAGCCCGAACAGGGGCGACACTGAAGCTTTCTTT. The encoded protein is CASSPNRGDTEAFF.

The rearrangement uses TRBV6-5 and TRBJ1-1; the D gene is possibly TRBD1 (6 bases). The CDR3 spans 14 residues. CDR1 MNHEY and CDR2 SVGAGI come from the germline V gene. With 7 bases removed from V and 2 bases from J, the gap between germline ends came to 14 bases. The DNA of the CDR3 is TGTGCCAGCAACCGGGACATACATAACACTGAAGCTTTCTTT. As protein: CASNRDIHNTEAFF.

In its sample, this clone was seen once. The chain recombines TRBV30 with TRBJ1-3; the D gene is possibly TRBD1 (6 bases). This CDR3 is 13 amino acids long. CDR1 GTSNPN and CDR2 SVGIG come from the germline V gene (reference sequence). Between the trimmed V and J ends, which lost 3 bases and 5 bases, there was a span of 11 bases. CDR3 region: CAWRRDTRNTIYF. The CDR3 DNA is TGTGCCTGGAGAAGGGACACCCGAAACACCATATATTTT.